The T cell receptor beta chain under discussion was sequenced for a study of blood T cell repertoires in COVID-19. Study as a whole: In each case, the material was cDNA or gDNA derived from T cells, B-cell-depleted T cells, or PBMCs.

In the authors' workflow: From reference gene primer amplification, estimates of nucleated cell counts were derived. This table comes from immunoSEQ multiplex PCR, and its TCRdb copy is limited to in-frame clones, with some not included. Clonal size and the V and J genes are those of that table, whereas D and trimming came from the DNA. The table includes over 100,000 clones, 84% detected once. CDR1 is LNHDA, CDR2 SQIVND, per germline (reference sequence). CDR3 length: 13 residues. The ends lost 10 bases at V and 4 bases at J; junction bases unmatched: 8. Symptom resolution, clearance, or two negative PCRs marked the recovered donors of Cohort 3.

This chain links TRBV19 with TRBJ1-1; 8 bases fit TRBD1. Sequencing was done on a sample of PBMCs or T cells enriched from blood (not recorded which). The receptor comes from a woman between 25 and 40 years old who had recovered from COVID-19. The CDR3 DNA reads TGTGCCACCCTCGACAGGGGTCGCACTGAAGCTTTCTTT. Amino acids: CATLDRGRTEAFF.